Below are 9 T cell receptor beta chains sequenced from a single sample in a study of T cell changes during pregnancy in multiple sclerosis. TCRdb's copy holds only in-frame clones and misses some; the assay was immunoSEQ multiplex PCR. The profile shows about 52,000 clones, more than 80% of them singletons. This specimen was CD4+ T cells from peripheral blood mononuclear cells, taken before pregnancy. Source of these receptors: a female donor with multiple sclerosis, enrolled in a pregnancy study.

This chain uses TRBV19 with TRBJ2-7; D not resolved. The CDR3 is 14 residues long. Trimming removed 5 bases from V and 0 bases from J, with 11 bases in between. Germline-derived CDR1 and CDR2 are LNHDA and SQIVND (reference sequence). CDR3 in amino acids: CASSVSLASYEQYF. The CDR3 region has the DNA TGTGCCAGTAGTGTTAGCCTCGCCTCCTACGAGCAGTACTTC.

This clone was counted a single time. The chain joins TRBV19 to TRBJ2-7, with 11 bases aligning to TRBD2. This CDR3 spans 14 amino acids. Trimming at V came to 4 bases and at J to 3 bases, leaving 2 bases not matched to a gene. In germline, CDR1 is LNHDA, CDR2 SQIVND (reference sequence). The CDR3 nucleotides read TGTGCCAGTAGTACAGGACTAGCGGGCTACGAGCAGTACTTC. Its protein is CASSTGLAGYEQYF.

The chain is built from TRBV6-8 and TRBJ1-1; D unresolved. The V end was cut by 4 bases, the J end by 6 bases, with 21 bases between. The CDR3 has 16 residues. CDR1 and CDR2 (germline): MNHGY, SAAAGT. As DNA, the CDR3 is TGTGCCAGCAGTTCTCCCAGAGGTATATACCCCCCTGAAGCTTTCTTT. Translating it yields CASSSPRGIYPPEAFF.

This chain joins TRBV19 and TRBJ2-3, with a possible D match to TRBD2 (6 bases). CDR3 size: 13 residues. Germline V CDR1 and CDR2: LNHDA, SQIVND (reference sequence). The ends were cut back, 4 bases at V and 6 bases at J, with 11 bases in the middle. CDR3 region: CASSKNRGDTQYF. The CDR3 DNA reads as TGTGCCAGTAGTAAAAACCGGGGGGATACGCAGTATTTT.

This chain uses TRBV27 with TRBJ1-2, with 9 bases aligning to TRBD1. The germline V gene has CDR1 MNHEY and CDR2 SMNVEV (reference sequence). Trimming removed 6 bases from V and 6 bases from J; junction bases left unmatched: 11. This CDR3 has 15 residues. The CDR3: CASRPLGTGKDGYTF. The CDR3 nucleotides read TGTGCCAGCAGGCCCCTCGGGACAGGGAAAGATGGCTACACCTTC.

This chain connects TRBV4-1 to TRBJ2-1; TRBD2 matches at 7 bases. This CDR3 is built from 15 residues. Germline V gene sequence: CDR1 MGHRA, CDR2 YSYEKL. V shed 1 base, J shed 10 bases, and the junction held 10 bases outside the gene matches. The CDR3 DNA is TGCGCCAGCAGCCAAGGGGGGAGGGGTAGGGGAGAGCAGTTCTTC. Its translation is CASSQGGRGRGEQFF.

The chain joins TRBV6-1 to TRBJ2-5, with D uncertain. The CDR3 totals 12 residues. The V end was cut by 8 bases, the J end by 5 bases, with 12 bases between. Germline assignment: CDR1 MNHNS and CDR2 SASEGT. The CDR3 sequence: CASSLSKETQYF. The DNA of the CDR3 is TGTGCCAGCTCCCTCAGTAAGGAGACCCAGTACTTC.

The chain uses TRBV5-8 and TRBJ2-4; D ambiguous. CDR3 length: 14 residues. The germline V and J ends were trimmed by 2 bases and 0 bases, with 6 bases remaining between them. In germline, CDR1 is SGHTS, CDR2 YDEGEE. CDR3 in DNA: TGTGCCAGCAGCTTCGGTCTAGCCAAAAACATTCAGTACTTC. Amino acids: CASSFGLAKNIQYF.

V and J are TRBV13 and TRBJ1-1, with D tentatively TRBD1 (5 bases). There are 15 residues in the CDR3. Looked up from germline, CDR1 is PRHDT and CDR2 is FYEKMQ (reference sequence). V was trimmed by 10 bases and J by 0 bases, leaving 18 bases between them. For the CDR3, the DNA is TGTGCCACCAACTACAGGAGGGCAATGAACACTGAAGCTTTCTTT. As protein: CATNYRRAMNTEAFF.